These 7 T cell receptor beta chains share one sample of origin, sequenced in a study of shared clonotypes between healthy human individuals. Method: immunoSEQ multiplex PCR; TCRdb's copy keeps in-frame clones and lacks some. Of over a million clones listed, 65% to 75% were seen once; the top ten hold around 1.5%. Sample: memory CD4+ T cells sorted from blood. As for subset: CD45RA-negative fraction. These receptors all stem from a man between 18 and 35 years old in good health.

The chain employs TRBV6-4 and TRBJ2-2; D is unresolved. Germline lookup yields CDR1 MRHNA and CDR2 SNTAGT. The CDR3 has 13 amino acids. Trimming cost V 6 bases and J 7 bases, with 12 bases left between them. The CDR3 protein is CASRPAPVGELFF. The DNA for the CDR3 is TGTGCCAGCAGACCCGCTCCGGTCGGGGAGCTGTTTTTT.

The chain is built from TRBV28 and TRBJ1-1; D remains unclear. This CDR3 is built from 12 residues. Germline V gene data show CDR1 as MDHEN and CDR2 as SYDVKM. The germline V and J ends were trimmed by 3 bases and 8 bases, with 10 bases remaining between them. CDR3 amino acids: CASSFGEREAFF. The CDR3 nucleotides read TGTGCCAGCAGTTTCGGGGAAAGAGAAGCTTTCTTT.

The rearrangement joins TRBV9 to TRBJ2-1; D is possibly TRBD1 (5 bases). The V end lost 2 bases, the J end lost 0 bases, and 9 bases lay between the germline ends. The CDR3 has 15 residues. The germline V gene encodes CDR1 SGDLS and CDR2 YYNGEE. CDR3 loop: CASSVQGYSYNEQFF. The CDR3 nucleotides are TGTGCCAGCAGCGTTCAGGGATACTCCTACAATGAGCAGTTCTTC.

The chain recombines TRBV5-1 with TRBJ2-3; 9 positions match TRBD2. V gave up 6 bases and J gave up 0 bases; unmatched junction bases: 5. Per the germline V gene, CDR1 is SGHRS and CDR2 is YFSETQ. CDR3 size: 15 residues. The CDR3, as DNA: TGCGCCAGCAAGGAGGGGACTAGCAGCACAGATACGCAGTATTTT. Amino acids: CASKEGTSSTDTQYF.

The J gene is TRBJ1-6, the V gene TRBV7-6; D perhaps matches TRBD1 (6 bases). Germline V lookup: CDR1 SGHVS, CDR2 FNYEAQ. Trimming took 5 bases from V and 0 from J, leaving 17 bases between them. This CDR3 is built from 18 residues. CDR3 bases: TGTGCCAGCAGCCCAATCTCCGGGACAAACTCCTATAATTCACCCCTCCACTTT. It is translated as CASSPISGTNSYNSPLHF.

The chain combines TRBV9 with TRBJ2-2; possibly TRBD1 for D (5 bases). This CDR3 spans 16 amino acids. Trimming removed 3 bases from V and 5 bases from J, with 17 bases in between. CDR1 is SGDLS and CDR2 is YYNGEE in the germline V gene. CDR3 DNA: TGTGCCAGCAGCGCCTCCGTAGGGGTAAAAACCGGGGAGCTGTTTTTT. Its translation is CASSASVGVKTGELFF.

J is TRBJ1-4 and V is TRBV11-3, with 8 bases aligning to TRBD1. CDR1 and CDR2 from the germline V gene are SGHNT and YENEEA. The CDR3 totals 16 residues. V trimming: 1 base; J trimming: 6 bases; junction bases outside the gene matches: 7. The CDR3 spells CASSLGPGQGDEKLFF. The DNA for the CDR3 is TGTGCCAGCAGCTTAGGTCCCGGACAGGGAGATGAAAAACTGTTTTTT.